This is a list of T cell receptor beta chains from one sample in a study of T cell responses to AZD1222 COVID-19 vaccine. Profiled with immunoSEQ multiplex PCR; TCRdb holds only in-frame clones, not every one. The table lists about 170,000 clones, about nine tenths of them singletons. Sequencing used peripheral blood, obtained on day 0 of AZD1222 vaccination. The receptors originated from an adult in good health. Each CDR3 is given with its conserved first and last residue. Fields, in order: clone size, D gene, V gene, J gene, CDR3 DNA, CDR3 protein. The D gene is left open where the match is weak. Part of the rows lack a size; the others show once, few, many or a class for expanded clones.

NA,NA,TRBV28,TRBJ1-2,TGTGCCAGCAGTTTACCCCCATGGGGGGGCAGTTACTATGGCTACACCTTC,CASSLPPWGGSYYGYTF
NA,NA,TRBV5-4,TRBJ1-6,TGTGCCAGCAGCTTACTACACACTGCCCAATCACCCCTCCACTTT,CASSLLHTAQSPLHF
NA,NA,TRBV5-1,TRBJ1-6,TGCGCCAGCAGCTTGGCCGTAAGGAGCTCCTATAATTCACCCCTCCACTTT,CASSLAVRSSYNSPLHF
NA,TRBD1,TRBV3-1/TRBV3-2,TRBJ1-2,TGTGCCAGCAGCCAAGTAGACAGGGAGGGCTACACCTTC,CASSQVDREGYTF
NA,TRBD1,TRBV7-9,TRBJ1-2,TGTGCCAGCAGCTACGGGACAGGCCCTTATGGCTACACCTTC,CASSYGTGPYGYTF
NA,NA,TRBV5-4,TRBJ1-6,TGTGCCAGCAGCTTAGAAGGGTTAAATTCACCCCTCCACTTT,CASSLEGLNSPLHF
NA,NA,TRBV6-5,TRBJ1-6,TGTGCCAGCGGCAGGGATAATTCACCCCTCCACTTT,CASGRDNSPLHF
NA,NA,TRBV6-2/TRBV6-3,TRBJ1-1,TGTGCCAGCAGTACATCACTGGGGACCACTGAAGCTTTCTTT,CASSTSLGTTEAFF
NA,NA,TRBV5-5,TRBJ1-1,TGTGCCAGCAGCTTTAGTCGGACTGAAGCTTTCTTT,CASSFSRTEAFF
NA,NA,TRBV5-1,TRBJ1-1,TGCGCCAGCAGCCCCGATGGAGAGGCTGAAGCTTTCTTT,CASSPDGEAEAFF
few,NA,TRBV27,TRBJ1-4,TGTGCCAGCAGTTGGGACGGACGAAATGAAAAACTGTTTTTT,CASSWDGRNEKLFF
NA,NA,TRBV5-1,TRBJ1-1,TGCGCCAGCAGCCGTGAGGGGTCAAACACTGAAGCTTTCTTT,CASSREGSNTEAFF
NA,NA,TRBV6-1,TRBJ2-1,TGTGCCAGCAGTGATAGGGACACGGTATACAATGAGCAGTTCTTC,CASSDRDTVYNEQFF
NA,NA,TRBV9,TRBJ1-3,TGTGCCAGCAGCGTAGGTGGATTTGCTGGAAACACCATATATTTT,CASSVGGFAGNTIYF
NA,TRBD1,TRBV6-2/TRBV6-3,TRBJ2-5,TGTGCCAGCAGTCCATCGACTCTTCGCAGGGGGCAAGAGACCCAGTACTTC,CASSPSTLRRGQETQYF
NA,TRBD1,TRBV19,TRBJ2-7,TGTGCCAGTAGTAATAGACAGGGGGTCTCCTACGAGCAGTACTTC,CASSNRQGVSYEQYF
NA,NA,TRBV4-2,TRBJ2-3,TGTGCCAGCAGCCAAGATCCGTCAGATACGCAGTATTTT,CASSQDPSDTQYF
NA,TRBD2,TRBV2,TRBJ2-3,TGTGCCAGCAGGCTCAGCACTAGCGGGGGGGCGGGGACGCAGTATTTT,CASRLSTSGGAGTQYF
NA,TRBD2,TRBV7-3,TRBJ2-1,TGTGCCAGCAGACCGTCCGGGACTAGCGGATACAATGAGCAGTTCTTC,CASRPSGTSGYNEQFF
NA,TRBD1,TRBV24-1,TRBJ2-7,TGTGCCACCAGTGATTCTGGGACAGGGCTGGGCGAGCAGTACTTC,CATSDSGTGLGEQYF
NA,NA,TRBV3-1/TRBV3-2,TRBJ2-1,TGTGCCAGCAGCCTCCCTTTGAGCTCCTACAATGAGCAGTTCTTC,CASSLPLSSYNEQFF
NA,NA,TRBV3-1/TRBV3-2,TRBJ1-2,TGTGCCAGCAGCCAAAACAACTATGGCTACACCTTC,CASSQNNYGYTF
NA,TRBD1,TRBV4-1,TRBJ2-7,TGCGCCAGCAGCCCTTTCACCACAGGGGGCGCATCCTACGAGCAGTACTTC,CASSPFTTGGASYEQYF
NA,NA,TRBV4-1,TRBJ1-1,TGCGCCAGCAGCCAAGACTGGGGCCAAAACACTGAAGCTTTCTTT,CASSQDWGQNTEAFF
NA,NA,TRBV5-1,TRBJ1-1,TGCGCCAGCAGCGTCAGGGCGGGGAACACTGAAGCTTTCTTT,CASSVRAGNTEAFF
NA,NA,TRBV2,TRBJ2-5,TGTGCCAGCAGGGAAGAGAGGGGCGGGGAGACCCAGTACTTC,CASREERGGETQYF
NA,NA,TRBV28,TRBJ1-4,TGTGCCAGCAGTTTACTATCGGGGTTATATGAAAAACTGTTTTTT,CASSLLSGLYEKLFF
few,TRBD2,TRBV10-3,TRBJ2-7,TGTGCCATAGCGGGGGGGATCGAGCAGTACTTC,CAIAGGIEQYF
NA,NA,TRBV6-1,TRBJ2-7,TGTGCCAGCAGTGAACCCCTCAGGGGAAGATCCTACGAGCAGTACTTC,CASSEPLRGRSYEQYF
NA,NA,TRBV9,TRBJ1-4,TGTGCCAGCAGCTCAAACCCCAACAGGGCGAATGAAAAACTGTTTTTT,CASSSNPNRANEKLFF
NA,NA,TRBV19,TRBJ1-2,TGTGCCAGTAGTATACTCCGGGATAACTATGGCTACACCTTC,CASSILRDNYGYTF
once,NA,TRBV25-1,TRBJ1-5,TGTGCCAGCAGTGACAGGGGAAGCAATCAGCCCCAGCATTTT,CASSDRGSNQPQHF
NA,NA,TRBV2,TRBJ2-1,TGTGCCAGCAGGGTACAGCGTAACTCCTACAATGAGCAGTTCTTC,CASRVQRNSYNEQFF
NA,NA,TRBV9,TRBJ1-3,TGTGCCAGCAGCGCTCCGGGTTACTCTGGAAACACCATATATTTT,CASSAPGYSGNTIYF
NA,TRBD1,TRBV6-1,TRBJ1-2,TGTGCCAGCAGTGAGGAGGCAGGGGGTTATGGCTACACCTTC,CASSEEAGGYGYTF